These 9 T cell receptor beta chains were all obtained from the same sample, sequenced in a study of blood T cell repertoires in COVID-19. Clones were sequenced by immunoSEQ multiplex PCR, and TCRdb holds only the in-frame ones, with some missing. The sample has tens of thousands of clones, more than 75% seen once; the top ten hold around 13%. Sequenced input: peripheral blood. The receptors here all came from a woman between 65 and 79 years old with acute or convalescent COVID-19.

The chain has TRBV4-3 and TRBJ2-5; possible D gene TRBD2, 7 bases. The CDR3 sequence is 16 residues long. CDR1 LGHNA and CDR2 YSLEER come from the germline V gene. V lost 0 bases to trimming and J lost 4 bases, with 15 bases between them. CDR3 sequence: CASSQDRTGRGETQYF. Written as DNA, the CDR3 is TGCGCCAGCAGCCAAGATCGAACAGGGAGGGGAGAGACCCAGTACTTC.

The rearrangement links TRBV2 to TRBJ1-1; a weak D match, TRBD1 (6 bases). V lost 3 bases and J 1 base, leaving 12 bases between the germline ends. CDR1 SNHLY and CDR2 FYNNEI come from the germline V gene. The CDR3 runs 15 residues. CDR3: CASSDSRTANTEAFF. DNA for the CDR3: TGTGCCAGCAGTGATTCGCGGACAGCGAACACTGAAGCTTTCTTT.

This chain joins TRBV19 and TRBJ1-2; 7 bases match TRBD1. The V gene end was trimmed by 3 bases and the J gene end by 2 bases; junction bases not matched to a gene: 9. The CDR3 totals 16 residues. Germline V gene sequence: CDR1 LNHDA, CDR2 SQIVND (reference sequence). This chain's CDR3 is CASSMGPDRANYGYTF. The CDR3 DNA follows: TGTGCCAGTAGTATGGGTCCCGACAGGGCCAACTATGGCTACACCTTC.

The gene calls are TRBV11-2 and TRBJ2-7, with TRBD1 matching over 9 bases. CDR3 size: 13 residues. Germline V CDR1 and CDR2: SGHAT, FQNNGV. J lost 5 bases, V lost 5 bases, and 4 bases had no gene match. The CDR3 sequence is CASSPRTGDEQYV. CDR3 nucleotides: TGTGCCAGCAGCCCCCGGACAGGGGACGAGCAGTACGTC.

Here the CDR3 DNA reads TGTGCCAGCAGTGGTCGACAGGGGGGTGTGGGTGGCTACACCTTC. It specifies CASSGRQGGVGGYTF. V usage is TRBV27 and J usage is TRBJ1-2; TRBD1 aligns across 9 bases. V shed 5 bases, J shed 7 bases, and the junction held 11 bases outside the gene matches. Germline CDR1 reads MNHEY; CDR2 reads SMNVEV (reference sequence). CDR3 length: 15 residues.

The gene calls are TRBV7-2 and TRBJ1-2; 10 positions match TRBD1. The CDR3 extends over 17 amino acids. The V gene's germline CDR1 is SGHTA and CDR2 FQGNSA. V lost 1 base, J lost 6 bases, and 11 bases stayed unmatched. The CDR3 sequence is CASSLGAETGGRDGYTF. In DNA form, the CDR3 reads TGTGCCAGCAGCTTAGGGGCTGAGACAGGGGGCAGGGATGGCTACACCTTC.

The chain uses TRBV4-1 and TRBJ2-2; 10 positions match TRBD1. Germline V gives CDR1 MGHRA, CDR2 YSYEKL. V lost 4 bases and J lost 4; bases outside the gene matches: 6. The CDR3 covers 16 residues. In nucleotides, the CDR3 is TGCGCCAGCAGCCGAGACAGGGGGCTTAGCACCGGGGAGCTGTTTTTT. This sequence encodes CASSRDRGLSTGELFF.

The J gene is TRBJ1-1, the V gene TRBV2; the D gene is possibly TRBD1 (6 bases). V was trimmed by 7 bases and J by 3 bases, leaving 15 bases between them. This CDR3 is 14 amino acids long. Germline V gene sequence: CDR1 SNHLY, CDR2 FYNNEI. CDR3 protein: CASTKGGLDTEAFF. The CDR3, as DNA: TGTGCCAGCACTAAGGGGGGGCTGGACACTGAAGCTTTCTTT.

The rearrangement joins TRBV5-4 to TRBJ2-5, with TRBD2 identical over 7 bases. The CDR3 length is 15 residues. CDR1 SGHNT and CDR2 YYREEE come from the germline V gene (reference sequence). Trimming removed 4 bases from V and 1 base from J; junction bases left unmatched: 7. CDR3 loop: CASSPGGTTQETQYF. CDR3 in DNA: TGTGCCAGCAGCCCCGGGGGGACCACCCAAGAGACCCAGTACTTC.